This T cell receptor beta chain was obtained from a study of control samples from healthy donors and cancer patients. This clone has just a few counts. Sequenced by immunoSEQ multiplex PCR; TCRdb stores in-frame clones only, minus some. Here the sample spans about 140,000 clones, 70% to 90% being singletons. Trimming stripped 4 bases from V and 11 bases from J, with 23 bases between. Germline CDR1 is LNHDA and CDR2 is SQIVND (reference sequence). CDR3 length: 15 amino acids. The clonotype comes from a young woman in good health. The gene calls are TRBV19 and TRBJ1-2; D is ambiguous. The sequencing input was blood. Here the CDR3 reads CASSTSTGREGLYTF. The CDR3 coding sequence is TGTGCCAGTAGTACCTCCACGGGTAGAGAGGGTCTGTACACCTTC.